This T cell receptor beta chain was captured in a study of T cells in localized non-small cell lung cancer. Study-wide findings and caveats: Tumor trailed uninvolved adjacent lung in T cell clonality, which peaked there.

The data were produced by immunoSEQ multiplex PCR, yet TCRdb's version contains in-frame clones alone and is incomplete. The sample shows about 21,000 clones, roughly 80% of them seen only once. Notes on this clone: The antigen is unknown.

This CDR3 is built from 15 residues. CDR1 and CDR2 from the germline V gene are LGHNA and YSLEER. V dropped 0 bases and J dropped 3 bases, with 11 bases sitting between them. The TCR comes from a man between 35 and 75 years old with stage I lung adenocarcinoma. The source material was peripheral blood, sampled before any cancer treatment. The chain couples TRBV4-3 to TRBJ1-1; no clear D. The CDR3 nucleotides are TGCGCCAGCAGCCAAGATTTCGGTCTCGACACTGAAGCTTTCTTT. It yields the protein CASSQDFGLDTEAFF.